The sample holds many counts of the clone carrying this T cell receptor beta chain. Antigen specificity is unknown. Germline values: CDR1 MNHNS, CDR2 SASEGT. Trimming took off 0 bases at V and 2 bases at J, with 12 bases between the two ends. The CDR3 is made up of 16 amino acids. This sample's time point: patch test 1, 2 weeks after DPC sensitization. Sample treatment: therapeutic diphenylcyclopropenone sensitization with weekly scalp DPC. Within the library, unique molecular identifiers were attached to each individual cDNA molecule. TCRdb re-derived calls from the RACE reads in MiXCR, one entry per CDR3 protein. The table includes around 50,000 distinct CDR3 sequences, about a tenth detected once. The sample originates from a study of human T cells and chemical hapten exposure. Whole-study context: TCR yield per sample varied, mainly due to pooled library volumes.

Study-wide results and limits: Unchanged with DPC sensitization were TCRs above 1 in 1000 frequency.

This clonotype was obtained from a woman between 35 and 50 years old with alopecia areata. Some clones in this sample may be carry-over from other donors' samples. The rearrangement joins TRBV6-1 to TRBJ2-3; D unclear. The sequencing used whole blood, collected in connection with sensitization to the hapten diphenylcyclopropenone (DPC). The CDR3 region is CASSEAGRTPTDTQYF. The CDR3, as DNA: TGTGCCAGCAGTGAAGCGGGTCGGACCCCCACAGATACGCAGTATTTT.